This TCR beta chain is drawn from a study of spatial heterogeneity in lung cancer. Via MiXCR, TCRdb re-called the 5' RACE reads, giving one row per CDR3 protein. Among 45,000 to 55,000 distinct CDR3 sequences listed, 5.3% were seen once. The germline gives CDR1 DFQATT, CDR2 SNEGSKA (reference sequence). This CDR3 contains 11 residues. V lost 6 bases and J lost 3, with 8 bases in between. The table lists this clonotype with many counts. Described time point: sample taken at primary tumor resection. The clonotype comes from a male donor with early-stage non-small cell lung cancer. The material was PBMCs, obtained at surgery. V is TRBV20-1 and J is TRBJ1-1; D perhaps matches TRBD1 (6 bases). CDR3 bases: TGCAGTGCAGGGGGGGACACTGAAGCTTTCTTT. This codes for CSAGGDTEAFF.